The 32 T cell receptor beta chains given below trace back to one sample, sequenced in a study of blood T cell repertoires in COVID-19. This table comes from immunoSEQ multiplex PCR, and its TCRdb copy is limited to in-frame clones, with some not included. The sample has over 250,000 clones; about 89% are singletons. The specimen was peripheral blood. Receptor source: a woman aged 55-69 years with acute or convalescent COVID-19.

The J gene is TRBJ2-1, the V gene TRBV9, with 12 positions matching TRBD2. The CDR3 covers 16 residues. Per germline, CDR1 SGDLS and CDR2 YYNGEE. V dropped 6 bases and J dropped 3; count of bases not matched to a gene: 7. The CDR3 region has the DNA TGTGCCAGCACCCGACTAGCGGGGGTCAGCTACAATGAGCAGTTCTTC. Protein product: CASTRLAGVSYNEQFF.

This rearrangement joins TRBV2 to TRBJ2-1; 13 bases are shared with TRBD2. V was clipped by 6 bases and J by 2 bases; unmatched bases: 16. CDR1 SNHLY and CDR2 FYNNEI come from the germline V gene. This CDR3 region has 20 residues. CDR3 nucleotides: TGTGCCAGCAGACCTCCAATTCCCGGGACTAGCGGGAACACCTACAATGAGCAGTTCTTC. Translated: CASRPPIPGTSGNTYNEQFF. Full variable domain (rest looked up from reference TRBV2 and TRBJ2-1): EPEVTQTPSHQVTQMGQEVILRCVPISNHLYFYWYRQILGQKVEFLVSFYNNEISEKSEIFDDQFSVERPDGSNFTLKIRSTKLEDSAMYFCASRPPIPGTSGNTYNEQFFGPGTRLTVL.

The gene calls are TRBV18 and TRBJ1-4, with 8 bases aligning to TRBD1. This CDR3 is built from 16 residues. Germline V gives CDR1 KGHSH, CDR2 LQKENI. After removal of 2 bases from V and 3 bases from J, the junction contained 5 bases not matched to a gene. CDR3 region: CASSPGQGAPNEKLFF. DNA for the CDR3: TGTGCCAGCTCACCAGGGCAGGGGGCGCCTAATGAAAAACTGTTTTTT. Full variable domain (missing parts from reference TRBV18 and TRBJ1-4): NAGVMQNPRHLVRRRGQEARLRCSPMKGHSHVYWYRQLPEEGLKFMVYLQKENIIDESGMPKERFSAEFPKEGPSILRIQQVVRGDSAAYFCASSPGQGAPNEKLFFGSGTQLSVL.

The V gene is TRBV28, the J gene TRBJ1-6; a possible D gene is TRBD1 (5 bases). The V gene lost 6 bases and the J gene lost 7 bases, with 13 bases spanning the gap. The germline CDR1 and CDR2 sequences are MDHEN and SYDVKM. This CDR3 is built from 14 residues. The CDR3 region has the DNA TGTGCCAGCAGCCTTGGGGGGGGGAATTCACCCCTCCACTTT. Residues: CASSLGGGNSPLHF.

This chain connects TRBV24-1 to TRBJ2-7; 7 nucleotides agree with TRBD1. V shed 7 bases, J shed 7 bases, and the junction held 6 bases outside the gene matches. The CDR3 covers 12 residues. Germline V CDR1 and CDR2: KGHDR, SFDVKD. This CDR3 reads CATRGDRGEQYF. Here the CDR3 DNA reads TGTGCCACCAGGGGGGACAGAGGGGAGCAGTACTTC.

This chain links TRBV6-4 with TRBJ2-3; tentative D call: TRBD1 (5 bases). Germline-derived CDR1 and CDR2 are MRHNA and SNTAGT. Deletions cut 5 bases from V and 6 bases from J, with 18 bases between. There are 15 residues in the CDR3. CDR3 region: CASSCPGPPSDTQYF. The CDR3 DNA reads as TGTGCCAGCAGTTGTCCAGGGCCTCCATCTGATACGCAGTATTTT.

This clone was seen once. The rearrangement uses TRBV19 and TRBJ1-2, with 8 bases lining up with TRBD1. CDR1 and CDR2 (germline): LNHDA, SQIVND (reference sequence). V lost 6 bases and J lost 3; bases outside the gene matches: 3. The CDR3 extends over 13 amino acids. The CDR3 reads CASRKDRDYGYTF. CDR3 nucleotides: TGTGCCAGTAGGAAGGACAGGGACTATGGCTACACCTTC.

This clone occurred once. The chain recombines TRBV24-1 with TRBJ1-2, with a weak D call TRBD1 (6 bases). The length of the CDR3 is 14 residues. The germline V gene encodes CDR1 KGHDR and CDR2 SFDVKD. V dropped 5 bases and J dropped 4 bases, with 13 bases sitting between them. DNA for the CDR3: TGTGCCACCAGTGCTTCACAGGGACCCTATGGCTACACCTTC. It yields the protein CATSASQGPYGYTF.

The J gene is TRBJ2-7, the V gene TRBV19; D might be TRBD1 (6 bases). Germline assignment: CDR1 LNHDA and CDR2 SQIVND (reference sequence). The CDR3 length is 14 residues. The V and J ends lost 3 bases and 2 bases respectively, with 11 bases between them. The CDR3 DNA sequence: TGTGCCAGTAGTATCAGCCAGGGGCCCTACGAGCAGTACTTC. Its translation is CASSISQGPYEQYF.

This chain uses TRBV5-4 with TRBJ1-1, with TRBD1 matching over 8 bases. The CDR3 sequence is 14 residues long. Looked up from germline, CDR1 is SGHNT and CDR2 is YYREEE (reference sequence). V lost 4 bases and J lost 0; bases outside the gene matches: 2. CDR3 loop: CASSQGQVNTEAFF. CDR3 sequence (DNA): TGTGCCAGCAGCCAGGGACAGGTGAACACTGAAGCTTTCTTT.

J is TRBJ1-1 and V is TRBV19, with TRBD1 matching 11 bases. The CDR3 is made up of 15 amino acids. From germline, CDR1 is LNHDA and CDR2 SQIVND (reference sequence). V was pared by 5 bases and J by 3 bases, with 5 bases of the junction left unmatched. The CDR3 loop is CASSPRTGGYTEAFF. In nucleotides, the CDR3 is TGTGCCAGTAGTCCTCGGACAGGGGGCTACACTGAAGCTTTCTTT.

This sequence joins TRBV28 and TRBJ2-3; 10 nucleotides match TRBD2. The CDR3 sequence is 16 residues long. Germline CDR1 MDHEN, CDR2 SYDVKM. J lost 2 bases, V lost 2 bases, and 4 bases had no gene match. CDR3 amino acids: CASSLTLAGVTDTQYF. The CDR3 coding sequence is TGTGCCAGCAGTTTAACGCTAGCGGGGGTCACAGATACGCAGTATTTT.

This clone was seen a few times. V usage is TRBV6-5 and J usage is TRBJ2-2; TRBD1 matches 9 bases. The germline CDR1 and CDR2 sequences are MNHEY and SVGAGI. The CDR3 consists of 15 residues. After removal of 6 bases from V and 3 bases from J, the junction contained 5 bases not matched to a gene. The CDR3 nucleotides are TGTGCCAGCAGGCGGGGACAGGGTTACACCGGGGAGCTGTTTTTT. It codes for CASRRGQGYTGELFF.

The V and J genes are TRBV6-2 or TRBV6-3 and TRBJ2-1, with 8 bases that match TRBD2. Germline V gives CDR1 MNHEY, CDR2 SVGEGT. Germline trimming cut 7 bases from V and 0 bases from J; bases unmatched to any gene: 8. CDR3 length equals 16 residues. The CDR3 coding sequence is TGTGCCAGCAACCCTGCGGGAGGTCGCTCCTACAATGAGCAGTTCTTC. Protein: CASNPAGGRSYNEQFF.

This chain uses TRBV30 with TRBJ2-5; 9 bases map to TRBD2. Germline-derived CDR1 and CDR2 are GTSNPN and SVGIG (reference sequence). CDR3 length equals 16 residues. J lost 5 bases, V lost 3 bases, and 13 bases had no gene match. As DNA, the CDR3 is TGTGCCTGGAGCCAACCCAAGGCTAGCGGGAAGGAGACCCAGTACTTC. This sequence encodes CAWSQPKASGKETQYF.

The chain employs TRBV6-5 and TRBJ1-2; the match to TRBD1 covers 7 bases. V lost 6 bases, J lost 4 bases, and 5 bases stayed unmatched. Germline lookup yields CDR1 MNHEY and CDR2 SVGAGI. The CDR3 totals 13 residues. This chain's CDR3 is CASSFQGVYGYTF. The CDR3 DNA sequence: TGTGCCAGCAGCTTTCAGGGGGTCTATGGCTACACCTTC.

This clone appeared once. The chain couples TRBV4-3 to TRBJ1-5; no clear D. Germline V CDR1 and CDR2: LGHNA, YSLEER. The V end lost 1 base, the J end lost 7 bases, and 14 bases lay between the germline ends. This CDR3 is built from 15 residues. CDR3 region: CASSQVAGFSQPQHF. The CDR3 coding sequence is TGCGCCAGCAGCCAAGTAGCGGGGTTTTCGCAGCCCCAGCATTTT.

The chain has TRBV4-3 and TRBJ1-1, with TRBD1 matching 9 bases. Trimming took 1 base from V and 4 from J; bases not matched to a gene: 7. The CDR3 is 16 residues long. Germline CDR1 reads LGHNA; CDR2 reads YSLEER. The CDR3 nucleotides are TGCGCCAGCAGCCAAGGGACAGGGGATGGCGTCACTGAAGCTTTCTTT. Protein product: CASSQGTGDGVTEAFF.

This chain uses TRBV9 with TRBJ1-1, with 9 positions matching TRBD1. The CDR3 is 15 amino acids. V lost 3 bases and J lost 4; bases outside the gene matches: 7. CDR1 is SGDLS, CDR2 YYNGEE, per germline. CDR3 in DNA: TGTGCCAGCAGCGCAGCCGGGACAGGGTTCACTGAAGCTTTCTTT. This sequence encodes CASSAAGTGFTEAFF.

The CDR3 loop reads CASSIQGANGEKLFF. The CDR3 bases are TGCGCCAGCAGCATACAGGGGGCGAATGGTGAAAAACTGTTTTTT. The V and J genes are TRBV5-1 and TRBJ1-4; 9 bases match TRBD1. The junction had 8 bases not matched to a gene; V was cut back by 4 bases and J by 7 bases. The CDR3 has 15 amino acids. The germline V gene encodes CDR1 SGHRS and CDR2 YFSETQ.

V is TRBV7-9 and J is TRBJ2-3; TRBD2 matches at 7 bases. This CDR3 comprises 11 residues. In germline, CDR1 is SEHNR, CDR2 FQNEAQ (reference sequence). With V trimmed by 11 bases and J by 4 bases, 3 bases remained unmatched. The CDR3 coding sequence is TGTGCCGTGGGGAGGGCAGATACGCAGTATTTT. This sequence encodes CAVGRADTQYF.

This rearrangement joins TRBV2 to TRBJ2-7; tentative D call: TRBD2 (6 bases). Germline CDR1 SNHLY, CDR2 FYNNEI. Trimming shortened V by 8 bases and J by 0 bases, and 14 bases separated the two germline ends. The CDR3 covers 14 residues. In DNA, the CDR3 is TGTGCCAGCGTCTTTGGGGGGAGCTCCTACGAGCAGTACTTC. Translating it yields CASVFGGSSYEQYF.

The chain uses TRBV12-3 or TRBV12-4 and TRBJ2-5; the D is unclear. V lost 5 bases, J lost 5 bases, and 9 bases lay in between. CDR3 length: 12 amino acids. CDR3 residues: CASSGSKETQYF. The CDR3 coding sequence is TGTGCCAGCAGTGGTAGCAAGGAGACCCAGTACTTC.

The J gene is TRBJ1-3, the V gene TRBV10-3; 7 bases fit TRBD1. The ends lost 6 bases at V and 3 bases at J; junction bases unmatched: 8. The CDR3 is made up of 15 amino acids. Germline assignment: CDR1 ENHRY and CDR2 SYGVKD. CDR3 loop: CAISRDSGLGNTIYF. Written as DNA, the CDR3 is TGTGCCATCAGCCGGGACAGCGGCCTTGGAAACACCATATATTTT.

Only one count was recorded for this clone. The chain joins TRBV5-4 to TRBJ2-7, with 8 bases lining up with TRBD1. CDR3 length: 14 residues. Germline values: CDR1 SGHNT, CDR2 YYREEE (reference sequence). Trimming took 1 base from V and 2 from J; bases not matched to a gene: 2. This CDR3 reads CASSLSTGAYEQYF. Here the CDR3 DNA reads TGTGCCAGCAGCTTGTCGACAGGGGCCTACGAGCAGTACTTC.

The genes are TRBV6-5 and TRBJ2-3; 7 nucleotides agree with TRBD2. From germline, CDR1 is MNHEY and CDR2 SVGAGI. The CDR3 spans 15 residues. Trimming took 5 bases from V and 4 from J; bases not matched to a gene: 9. CDR3 sequence reads: CASSPSGVLADTQYF. The CDR3 DNA is TGTGCCAGCAGTCCAAGCGGGGTCCTAGCAGATACGCAGTATTTT.

The J gene is TRBJ2-1, the V gene TRBV4-2; tentative D call: TRBD1 (5 bases). The germline CDR1 and CDR2 sequences are LGHNA and YNFKEQ. The CDR3 is made up of 13 amino acids. V gave up 7 bases and J gave up 3 bases, with 10 bases separating them. CDR3 amino acids: CASTSGNYNEQFF. The CDR3 nucleotides read TGTGCCAGCACCTCAGGGAACTACAATGAGCAGTTCTTC.

To note about this clone: One junction end disagrees with the germline gene, perhaps due to a read error. CDR3 nucleotides: TGCGCCAGCAGCGAAGAAATACAGGGGATGGGATACGAGCAGTACTTC. It yields the protein CASSEEIQGMGYEQYF. The chain recombines TRBV4-3 with TRBJ2-7; 7 bases fit TRBD1. This CDR3 contains 16 residues. Per germline, CDR1 LGHNA and CDR2 YSLEER.

This sequence joins TRBV7-8 and TRBJ1-4, with 9 bases matching TRBD1. Germline V gene sequence: CDR1 SGHVS, CDR2 FQNEAQ. The CDR3 runs to 16 residues. V trimming: 0 bases; J trimming: 3 bases; junction bases outside the gene matches: 2. CDR3 protein: CASSLARTGANEKLFF. Written as DNA, the CDR3 is TGTGCCAGCAGCTTAGCGAGGACAGGGGCTAATGAAAAACTGTTTTTT.

The chain links TRBV7-3 to TRBJ2-2; TRBD1 agrees at 8 bases. The CDR3 has 16 amino acids. Germline loops: CDR1 SGHTA, CDR2 FQGTGA. V was clipped by 0 bases and J by 4 bases; unmatched bases: 4. The chain's CDR3 is CASSLTSGQGTGELFF. CDR3 coding DNA: TGTGCCAGCAGCTTAACAAGTGGACAGGGCACCGGGGAGCTGTTTTTT.

The chain joins TRBV9 to TRBJ2-5, with a weak D call TRBD2 (6 bases). V was pared by 0 bases and J by 2 bases, with 11 bases between. The CDR3 covers 15 residues. The germline gives CDR1 SGDLS, CDR2 YYNGEE. CDR3 sequence: CASSVGGSGQETQYF. The CDR3 nucleotides read TGTGCCAGCAGCGTAGGTGGTAGCGGTCAAGAGACCCAGTACTTC.

This chain uses TRBV2 with TRBJ2-7; 9 bases fit TRBD1. Germline assignment: CDR1 SNHLY and CDR2 FYNNEI. The V and J ends lost 7 bases and 6 bases, in that order; junction bases with no gene match: 7. The CDR3 totals 13 residues. The DNA of the CDR3 is TGTGCCAGCAACTGGGACAGGGCCCCCGAGCAGTACTTC. Its translation is CASNWDRAPEQYF.